These T cell receptor beta chains were read from a single sample in a study of identical twins. TCRdb reprocessed the 5' RACE reads with MiXCR, giving one entry per CDR3 protein. In the table there are 400,000 to 550,000 distinct CDR3 sequences, about 20% of which are singletons. These data are also associated with another study on T cells expressing NK-cell markers.

Sequences were obtained from CD4+ T cells sorted from blood. These receptors were taken from a young woman in good health. Both conserved end residues are part of each CDR3. Each record gives: clone size, V gene, J gene, D gene, CDR3 protein, CDR3 DNA. The D gene is left open where the match is weak. Not all rows give a size; the values are once, few, many and, for expanded clones, a class.

-	TRBV27	TRBJ2-7	TRBD2	CATAILAGGPYEQYF	TGTGCCACAGCCATACTAGCGGGAGGGCCCTACGAGCAGTACTTC
-	TRBV18	TRBJ2-7	TRBD1	CASSRTRDRAYEQYF	TGTGCCAGCTCACGAACCCGGGACAGGGCCTACGAGCAGTACTTC
-	TRBV9	TRBJ2-3	-	CASSRTGVPSTQYF	TGTGCCAGCAGCCGGACCGGGGTCCCAAGTACGCAGTATTTT
few	TRBV5-1	TRBJ2-1	TRBD2	CASSLSGTSLNEQFF	TGCGCCAGCAGCTTGTCCGGGACTAGCCTCAATGAGCAGTTCTTC
-	TRBV11-1	TRBJ1-1	-	CASSLMQGPGAWTNTEAFF	TGTGCCAGCAGCCTTATGCAGGGTCCCGGGGCATGGACTAACACTGAAGCTTTCTTT
once	TRBV11-2	TRBJ2-3	TRBD2	CASSFRLAGDTQYF	TGTGCCAGCAGCTTTCGACTAGCGGGGGATACGCAGTATTTT
-	TRBV5-6	TRBJ2-2	-	CASSLGTSGELFF	TGTGCCAGCAGCTTGGGGACATCGGGGGAGCTGTTTTTT
few	TRBV28	TRBJ1-1	-	CASRDTSRAFF	TGTGCCAGCCGTGACACCTCGAGGGCTTTCTTT
few	TRBV12-3/TRBV12-4	TRBJ2-3	-	CASRRLVLNTDTQYF	TGTGCCAGCAGAAGACTAGTTTTGAACACAGATACGCAGTATTTT
-	TRBV27	TRBJ2-3	TRBD2	CASRRASGTVSTDTQYF	TGTGCCAGCAGGCGAGCTAGCGGGACGGTATCCACAGATACGCAGTATTTT
few	TRBV25-1	TRBJ1-1	-	CASSGPIRTDTLNTEAFF	TGTGCCAGCAGTGGCCCGATCCGGACAGACACACTGAACACTGAAGCTTTCTTT
few	TRBV20-1	TRBJ2-2	TRBD1	CSARVSGQRTGELFF	TGCAGTGCTAGAGTGTCGGGACAGCGCACCGGGGAGCTGTTTTTT
few	TRBV12-3/TRBV12-4	TRBJ2-3	-	CASSLLAASTDTQYF	TGTGCCAGCAGTTTATTAGCGGCGAGCACAGATACGCAGTATTTT